This T cell receptor beta chain comes out of a study of shared clonotypes between healthy human individuals. This clone was recorded only once. Naive CD8 cells lacked CD45RO and underwent positive selection for CCR7, leaving out terminally differentiated effector memory CD45RA+ cells. The J segment lost 2 bases and the V segment lost 3 bases, leaving 13 bases of the junction unmatched. Germline CDR1 and CDR2: LNHDA and SQIVND (reference sequence). The CDR3 has 19 amino acids. Data came from immunoSEQ multiplex PCR; TCRdb stores just in-frame clones and leaves some out. The data show around 1.9 million clones, roughly 95% seen once.

The source is a man aged 18 to 30 in good health. Some clones in this sample may be carry-over from other donors' samples. Input material: naive CD8+ T cells from PBMCs. The chain links TRBV19 to TRBJ2-5; 12 nucleotides line up with TRBD1. The CDR3 nucleotides read TGTGCCAGTAGTATTGGTAGGGGACAGGGGGCCTCGAAGCAAGAGACCCAGTACTTC. Amino acid sequence: CASSIGRGQGASKQETQYF.